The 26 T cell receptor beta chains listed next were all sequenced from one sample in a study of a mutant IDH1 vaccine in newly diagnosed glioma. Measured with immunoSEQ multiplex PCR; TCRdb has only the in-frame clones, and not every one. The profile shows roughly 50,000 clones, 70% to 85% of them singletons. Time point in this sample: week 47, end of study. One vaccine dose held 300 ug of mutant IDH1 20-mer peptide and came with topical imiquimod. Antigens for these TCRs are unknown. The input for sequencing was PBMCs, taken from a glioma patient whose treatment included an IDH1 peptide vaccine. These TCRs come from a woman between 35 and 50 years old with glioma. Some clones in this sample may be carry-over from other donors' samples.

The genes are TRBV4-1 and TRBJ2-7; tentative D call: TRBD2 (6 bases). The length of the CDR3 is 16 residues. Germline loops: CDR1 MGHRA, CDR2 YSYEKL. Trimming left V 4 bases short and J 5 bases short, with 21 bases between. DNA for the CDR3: TGCGCCAGCAGCCCGCTCGGCGTCCGGGGCGGGAACGAGCAGTACTTC. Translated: CASSPLGVRGGNEQYF.

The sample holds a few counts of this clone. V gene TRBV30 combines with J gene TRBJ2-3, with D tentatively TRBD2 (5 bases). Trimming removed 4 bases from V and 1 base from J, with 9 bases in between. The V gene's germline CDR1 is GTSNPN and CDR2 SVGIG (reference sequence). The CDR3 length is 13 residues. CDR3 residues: CAWIRAGTDTQYF. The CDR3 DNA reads TGTGCCTGGATCAGAGCGGGCACAGATACGCAGTATTTT.

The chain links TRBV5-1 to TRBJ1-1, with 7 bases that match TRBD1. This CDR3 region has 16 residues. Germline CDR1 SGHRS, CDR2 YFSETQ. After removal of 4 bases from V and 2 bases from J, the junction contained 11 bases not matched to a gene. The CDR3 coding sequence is TGCGCCAGCAGCCCCGAGACTGGACAGGCAAACACTGAAGCTTTCTTT. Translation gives CASSPETGQANTEAFF.

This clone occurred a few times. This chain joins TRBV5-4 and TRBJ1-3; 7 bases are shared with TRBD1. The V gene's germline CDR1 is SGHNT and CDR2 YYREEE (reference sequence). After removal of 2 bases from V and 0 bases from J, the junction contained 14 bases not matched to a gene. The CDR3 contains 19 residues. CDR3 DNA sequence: TGTGCCAGCAGCTTCGACCTACAGGGGCTACCGACCTCTGGAAACACCATATATTTT. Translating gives CASSFDLQGLPTSGNTIYF.

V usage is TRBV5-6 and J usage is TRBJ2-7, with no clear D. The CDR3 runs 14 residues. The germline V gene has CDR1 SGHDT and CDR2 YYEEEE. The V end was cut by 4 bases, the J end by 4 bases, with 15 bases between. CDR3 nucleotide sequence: TGTGCCAGCAGCCGATACAGAGAGATTTACGAGCAGTACTTC. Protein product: CASSRYREIYEQYF. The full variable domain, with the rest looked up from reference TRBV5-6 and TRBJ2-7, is DAGVTQSPTHLIKTRGQQVTLRCSPKSGHDTVSWYQQALGQGPQFIFQYYEEEERQRGNFPDRFSGHQFPNYSSELNVNALLLGDSALYLCASSRYREIYEQYFGPGTRLTVT.

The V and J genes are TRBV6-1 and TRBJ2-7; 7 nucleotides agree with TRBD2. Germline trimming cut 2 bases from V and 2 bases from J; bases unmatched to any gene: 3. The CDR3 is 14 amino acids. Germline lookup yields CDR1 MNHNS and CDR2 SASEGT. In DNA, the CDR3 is TGTGCCAGCAGTGAAAGCGGGGCTCCCTACGAGCAGTACTTC. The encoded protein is CASSESGAPYEQYF.

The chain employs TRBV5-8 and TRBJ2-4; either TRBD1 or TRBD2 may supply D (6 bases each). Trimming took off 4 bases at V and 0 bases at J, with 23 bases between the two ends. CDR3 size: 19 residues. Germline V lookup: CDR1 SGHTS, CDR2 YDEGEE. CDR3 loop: CASSPAAGPRGLAKNIQYF. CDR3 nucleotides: TGTGCCAGCAGCCCCGCCGCGGGGCCCAGGGGATTAGCCAAAAACATTCAGTACTTC.

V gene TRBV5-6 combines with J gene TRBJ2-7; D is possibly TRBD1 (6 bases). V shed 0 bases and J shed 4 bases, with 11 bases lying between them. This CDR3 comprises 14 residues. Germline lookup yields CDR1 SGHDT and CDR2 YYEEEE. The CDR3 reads CASSLGGPGYEQYF. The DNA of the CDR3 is TGTGCCAGCAGCTTGGGGGGGCCAGGGTACGAGCAGTACTTC.

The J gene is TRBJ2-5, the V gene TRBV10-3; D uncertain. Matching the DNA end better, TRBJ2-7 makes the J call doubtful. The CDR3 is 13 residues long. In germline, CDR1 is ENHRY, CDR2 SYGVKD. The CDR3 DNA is TGTGCCATTGGCTTTCCCCCTTCCTACGAGCAGTACTTC. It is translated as CAIGFPPSYEQYF.

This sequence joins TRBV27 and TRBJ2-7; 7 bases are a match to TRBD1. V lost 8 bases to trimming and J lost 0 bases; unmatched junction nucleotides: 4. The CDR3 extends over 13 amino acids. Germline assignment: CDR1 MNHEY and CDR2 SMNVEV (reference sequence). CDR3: CASGTVASYEQYF. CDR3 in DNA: TGTGCCAGCGGGACAGTAGCCTCCTACGAGCAGTACTTC.

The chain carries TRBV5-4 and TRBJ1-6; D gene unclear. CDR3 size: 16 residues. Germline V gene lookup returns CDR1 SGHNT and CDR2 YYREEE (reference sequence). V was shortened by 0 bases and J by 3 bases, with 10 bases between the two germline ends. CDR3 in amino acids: CASSLGPGNYNSPLHF. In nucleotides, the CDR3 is TGTGCCAGCAGCTTGGGGCCGGGCAACTATAATTCACCCCTCCACTTT.

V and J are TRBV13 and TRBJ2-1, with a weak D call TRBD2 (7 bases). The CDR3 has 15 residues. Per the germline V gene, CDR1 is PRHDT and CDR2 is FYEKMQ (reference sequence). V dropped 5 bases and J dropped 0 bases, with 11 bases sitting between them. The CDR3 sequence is CASSQRGASYNEQFF. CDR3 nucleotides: TGTGCCAGCAGCCAACGGGGGGCCTCCTACAATGAGCAGTTCTTC. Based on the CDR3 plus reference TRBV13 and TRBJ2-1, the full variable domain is AAGVIQSPRHLIKEKRETATLKCYPIPRHDTVYWYQQGPGQDPQFLISFYEKMQSDKGSIPDRFSAQQFSDYHSELNMSSLELGDSALYFCASSQRGASYNEQFFGPGTRLTVL.

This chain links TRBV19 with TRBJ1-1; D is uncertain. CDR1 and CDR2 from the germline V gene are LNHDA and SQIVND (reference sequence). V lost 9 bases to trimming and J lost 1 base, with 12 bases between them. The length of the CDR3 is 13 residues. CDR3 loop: CASLGWTNTEAFF. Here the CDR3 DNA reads TGTGCCAGCCTGGGATGGACGAACACTGAAGCTTTCTTT.

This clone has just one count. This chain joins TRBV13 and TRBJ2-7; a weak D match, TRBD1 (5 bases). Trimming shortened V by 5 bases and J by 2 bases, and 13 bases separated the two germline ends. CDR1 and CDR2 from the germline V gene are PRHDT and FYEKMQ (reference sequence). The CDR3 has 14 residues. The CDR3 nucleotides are TGTGCCAGCAGCCCCGAGGACAAACCCTACGAGCAGTACTTC. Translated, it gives CASSPEDKPYEQYF. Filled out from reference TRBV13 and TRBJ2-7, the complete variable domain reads AAGVIQSPRHLIKEKRETATLKCYPIPRHDTVYWYQQGPGQDPQFLISFYEKMQSDKGSIPDRFSAQQFSDYHSELNMSSLELGDSALYFCASSPEDKPYEQYFGPGTRLTVT.

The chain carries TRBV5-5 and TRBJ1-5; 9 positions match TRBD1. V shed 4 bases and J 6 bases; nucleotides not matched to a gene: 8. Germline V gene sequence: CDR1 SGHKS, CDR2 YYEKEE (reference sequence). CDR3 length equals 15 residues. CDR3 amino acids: CASSRGGQGSQPQHF. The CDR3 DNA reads TGTGCCAGCAGCCGGGGAGGACAGGGGAGTCAGCCCCAGCATTTT.

In DNA, the CDR3 is TGCGCCAGCAGCATCGCTATGAACACTGAAGCTTTCTTT. Protein product: CASSIAMNTEAFF. J is TRBJ1-1 and V is TRBV5-1; D call uncertain. Germline assignment: CDR1 SGHRS and CDR2 YFSETQ. This CDR3 has 13 amino acids. V was shortened by 4 bases and J by 0 bases, with 7 bases between the two germline ends.

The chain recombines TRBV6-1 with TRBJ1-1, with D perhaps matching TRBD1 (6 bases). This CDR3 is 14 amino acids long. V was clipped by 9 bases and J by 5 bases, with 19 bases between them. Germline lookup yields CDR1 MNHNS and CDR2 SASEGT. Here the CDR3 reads CASRPGGARTEAFF. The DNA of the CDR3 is TGTGCCAGTAGACCGGGGGGGGCGCGAACTGAAGCTTTCTTT.

The CDR3 DNA reads as TGTGCCAGCAGTGAAGGGACCCTGGGGCCCCAGCATTTT. Encoded protein: CASSEGTLGPQHF. The chain is built from TRBV2 and TRBJ1-5; D gene uncertain. Trimming took off 1 base at V and 9 bases at J, with 10 bases between the two ends. CDR1 is SNHLY, CDR2 FYNNEI, per germline. This CDR3 is built from 13 residues. Together with reference TRBV2 and TRBJ1-5, the CDR3 gives the full variable domain: EPEVTQTPSHQVTQMGQEVILRCVPISNHLYFYWYRQILGQKVEFLVSFYNNEISEKSEIFDDQFSVERPDGSNFTLKIRSTKLEDSAMYFCASSEGTLGPQHFGDGTRLSIL.

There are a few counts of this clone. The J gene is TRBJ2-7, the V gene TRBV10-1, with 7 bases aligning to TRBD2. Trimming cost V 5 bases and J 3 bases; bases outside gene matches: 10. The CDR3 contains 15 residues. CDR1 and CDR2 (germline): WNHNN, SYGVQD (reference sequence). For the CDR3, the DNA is TGCGCCAGCAGTACCTCTGAGGCGGGGGTCTACGAGCAGTACTTC. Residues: CASSTSEAGVYEQYF.

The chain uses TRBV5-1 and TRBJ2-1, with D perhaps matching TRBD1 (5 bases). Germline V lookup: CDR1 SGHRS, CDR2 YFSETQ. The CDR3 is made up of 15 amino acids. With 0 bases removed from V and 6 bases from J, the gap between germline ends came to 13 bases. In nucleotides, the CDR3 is TGCGCCAGCAGCTTGGAATCATCAGGGTTCAATGAGCAGTTCTTC. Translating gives CASSLESSGFNEQFF. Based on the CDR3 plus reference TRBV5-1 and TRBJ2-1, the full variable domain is KAGVTQTPRYLIKTRGQQVTLSCSPISGHRSVSWYQQTPGQGLQFLFEYFSETQRNKGNFPGRFSGRQFSNSRSEMNVSTLELGDSALYLCASSLESSGFNEQFFGPGTRLTVL.

The CDR3 nucleotides read TGTGCCAGCAGCTTAGTCGGGGCAGCGGGGCCCGGAGGGGAGCTGTTTTTT. Its translation is CASSLVGAAGPGGELFF. This chain uses TRBV7-2 with TRBJ2-2; TRBD2 matches 7 bases. CDR3 size: 17 residues. V was clipped by 1 base and J by 8 bases; unmatched bases: 13. Germline values: CDR1 SGHTA, CDR2 FQGNSA.

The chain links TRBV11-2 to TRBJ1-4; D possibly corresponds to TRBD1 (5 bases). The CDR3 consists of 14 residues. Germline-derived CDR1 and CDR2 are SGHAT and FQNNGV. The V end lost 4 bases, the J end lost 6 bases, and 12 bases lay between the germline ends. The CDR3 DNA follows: TGTGCCAGCAGCTCCAGGGTAGACGATGAAAAACTGTTTTTT. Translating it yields CASSSRVDDEKLFF.

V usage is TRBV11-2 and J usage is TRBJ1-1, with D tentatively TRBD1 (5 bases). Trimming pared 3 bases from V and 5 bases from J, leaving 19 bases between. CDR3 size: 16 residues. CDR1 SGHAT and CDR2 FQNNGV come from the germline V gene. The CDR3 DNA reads TGTGCCAGCAGCTTCTCTTCGCAGGGCTCTCTTACTGAAGCTTTCTTT. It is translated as CASSFSSQGSLTEAFF.

The CDR3 here is CASTGSGGGGPTKSNTGELFF. The CDR3 DNA reads TGTGCCAGTACCGGTAGCGGGGGGGGCGGACCGACTAAATCGAACACCGGGGAGCTGTTTTTT. This chain connects TRBV19 to TRBJ2-2, with 11 bases matching TRBD2. From germline, CDR1 is LNHDA and CDR2 SQIVND (reference sequence). With 7 bases clipped from V and 0 bases from J, the junction kept 19 bases outside the gene matches. The CDR3 has 21 residues. Complete variable domain (other parts from reference TRBV19 and TRBJ2-2): DGGITQSPKYLFRKEGQNVTLSCEQNLNHDAMYWYRQDPGQGLRLIYYSQIVNDFQKGDIAEGYSVSREKKESFPLTVTSAQKNPTAFYLCASTGSGGGGPTKSNTGELFFGEGSRLTVL.

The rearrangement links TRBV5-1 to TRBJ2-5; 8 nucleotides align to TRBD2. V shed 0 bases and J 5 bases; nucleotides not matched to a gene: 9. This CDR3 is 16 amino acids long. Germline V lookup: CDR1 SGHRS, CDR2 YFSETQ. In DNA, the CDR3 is TGCGCCAGCAGCTTGGAAGGTAGCGGGGTCCTTGAGACCCAGTACTTC. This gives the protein CASSLEGSGVLETQYF.

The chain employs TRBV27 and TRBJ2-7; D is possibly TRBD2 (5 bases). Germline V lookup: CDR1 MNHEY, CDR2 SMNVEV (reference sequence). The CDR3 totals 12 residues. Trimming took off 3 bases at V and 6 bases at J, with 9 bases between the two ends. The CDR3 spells CASSFEGREQYF. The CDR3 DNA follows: TGTGCCAGCAGTTTCGAGGGCCGCGAGCAGTACTTC.